The 27 T cell receptor beta chains below come from one sample, sequenced in a study of blood T cell repertoires in COVID-19. Data came from immunoSEQ multiplex PCR; TCRdb stores just in-frame clones and leaves some out. The sample lists tens of thousands of clones; 85% to 90% were seen once. The source material was peripheral blood. Source of these receptors: a woman of 80 years or more with active or convalescent COVID-19.

The rearrangement links TRBV12-5 to TRBJ1-6, with a tentative D call TRBD1 (6 bases). V shed 2 bases and J shed 9 bases, with 14 bases lying between them. In germline, CDR1 is LGHNT, CDR2 FRNRAP. The CDR3 is 15 residues long. The CDR3 sequence: CASGLSQGIGSPLHF. In DNA form, the CDR3 reads TGTGCTAGTGGTTTGAGTCAGGGGATTGGTTCACCCCTCCACTTT.

V is TRBV7-9 and J is TRBJ1-2; 9 nucleotides align to TRBD1. Unmatched junction bases numbered 5, after V lost 1 base and J lost 8 bases. Germline V gene lookup returns CDR1 SEHNR and CDR2 FQNEAQ (reference sequence). This CDR3 has 14 amino acids. The CDR3 loop reads CASSLEGTGKGYTF. For the CDR3, the DNA is TGTGCCAGCAGCTTAGAGGGGACAGGGAAAGGCTACACCTTC.

This chain joins TRBV10-3 and TRBJ2-1; TRBD1 agrees at 8 bases. The CDR3 is 15 amino acids. V was clipped by 4 bases and J by 6 bases; unmatched bases: 8. The germline CDR1 and CDR2 sequences are ENHRY and SYGVKD. The CDR3 region has the DNA TGTGCCATCAGTGTAGACAGGGGTCGAGGCAATGAGCAGTTCTTC. Translating it yields CAISVDRGRGNEQFF.

The V gene is TRBV19, the J gene TRBJ1-3; D may be TRBD1 (5 bases). CDR3 size: 13 residues. CDR1 and CDR2 (germline): LNHDA, SQIVND (reference sequence). V lost 7 bases to trimming and J lost 8 bases, with 15 bases between them. In nucleotides, the CDR3 is TGTGCCAGTACCGAAGGTCAGGGATACACCATATATTTT. It encodes CASTEGQGYTIYF.

The chain has TRBV5-5 and TRBJ1-3; no clear D gene. V lost 1 base and J lost 0, with 20 bases in between. Germline CDR1 SGHKS, CDR2 YYEKEE (reference sequence). The CDR3 sequence is 19 residues long. The CDR3 loop is CASSLMVSGRGSSGNTIYF. CDR3 sequence (DNA): TGTGCCAGCAGCTTGATGGTTTCCGGCAGAGGCAGCTCTGGAAACACCATATATTTT.

The V and J genes are TRBV19 and TRBJ2-7, with a weak D call TRBD2 (5 bases). Per the germline V gene, CDR1 is LNHDA and CDR2 is SQIVND (reference sequence). V shed 2 bases and J shed 3 bases, with 8 bases lying between them. This CDR3 is 13 amino acids long. The CDR3 reads CASSIQRFYEQYF. The CDR3 DNA is TGTGCCAGTAGTATACAGCGGTTCTACGAGCAGTACTTC.

The chain has TRBV7-2 and TRBJ2-5, with D maybe TRBD1 (6 bases). Trimming pared 2 bases from V and 5 bases from J, leaving 15 bases between. The CDR3 extends over 15 amino acids. Germline V gene data show CDR1 as SGHTA and CDR2 as FQGNSA. The CDR3 spells CASSLYGGVRETQYF. As DNA, the CDR3 is TGTGCCAGCAGCTTATATGGGGGCGTGAGGGAGACCCAGTACTTC.

The chain is built from TRBV6-2 or TRBV6-3 and TRBJ2-4, with 8 bases matching TRBD2. Trimming removed 0 bases from V and 0 bases from J; junction bases left unmatched: 7. This CDR3 has 18 residues. Germline values: CDR1 MNHEY, CDR2 SVGEGT. As DNA, the CDR3 is TGTGCCAGCAGTTACTCGATGCGACTAGCGCTAGCCAAAAACATTCAGTACTTC. Protein: CASSYSMRLALAKNIQYF.

This rearrangement joins TRBV6-5 to TRBJ1-5; no definite D call. The CDR3 runs 13 residues. Germline CDR1 MNHEY, CDR2 SVGAGI. V was pared by 7 bases and J by 7 bases, with 14 bases between. CDR3 protein: CASTPPGGQPQHF. CDR3 in DNA: TGTGCCAGCACCCCCCCGGGCGGGCAGCCCCAGCATTTT.

The gene calls are TRBV4-3 and TRBJ2-5, with D perhaps TRBD1 (6 bases). CDR1 LGHNA and CDR2 YSLEER come from the germline V gene. The CDR3 is 15 residues long. Trimming stripped 3 bases from V and 5 bases from J, with 16 bases between. In DNA, the CDR3 is TGCGCCAGCAGCCAGCTCAGGGGCTCAGGGGAGACCCAGTACTTC. It codes for CASSQLRGSGETQYF.

V gene TRBV5-4 combines with J gene TRBJ2-3; no definite D call. This CDR3 is 15 amino acids long. The germline V and J ends were trimmed by 4 bases and 2 bases, with 14 bases remaining between them. Germline lookup yields CDR1 SGHNT and CDR2 YYREEE (reference sequence). The CDR3 DNA sequence: TGTGCCAGCAGCCCCGCGACACTGGACACAGATACGCAGTATTTT. Its protein is CASSPATLDTDTQYF.

This chain joins TRBV6-4 and TRBJ2-3, with a weak D call TRBD2 (5 bases). The CDR3 extends over 13 amino acids. Germline CDR1 is MRHNA and CDR2 is SNTAGT. The V gene lost 4 bases and the J gene lost 1 base, with 6 bases spanning the gap. The CDR3 reads CASSAGGTDTQYF. The CDR3 region has the DNA TGTGCCAGCAGTGCCGGGGGCACAGATACGCAGTATTTT.

V usage is TRBV14 and J usage is TRBJ1-2, with TRBD1 as a possible D gene (6 bases). The CDR3 has 13 amino acids. CDR1 is SGHDN and CDR2 is FVKESK in the germline V gene. Trimming stripped 1 base from V and 4 bases from J, with 7 bases between. In nucleotides, the CDR3 is TGTGCCAGCAGCCAAGGGACAGCCTATGGCTACACCTTC. Protein product: CASSQGTAYGYTF.

The rearrangement links TRBV5-1 to TRBJ2-2, with D possibly matching TRBD2 (5 bases). Trimming pared 0 bases from V and 0 bases from J, leaving 9 bases between. The CDR3 is made up of 16 amino acids. Germline CDR1 SGHRS, CDR2 YFSETQ. The CDR3 nucleotides read TGCGCCAGCAGCTTGGATGGACTTTCGAACACCGGGGAGCTGTTTTTT. The encoded protein is CASSLDGLSNTGELFF.

This clone was observed once. This chain uses TRBV19 with TRBJ2-2; tentative D call: TRBD1 (6 bases). The CDR3 is 14 amino acids. Trimming took off 6 bases at V and 4 bases at J, with 12 bases between the two ends. In germline, CDR1 is LNHDA, CDR2 SQIVND (reference sequence). The CDR3 coding sequence is TGTGCCAGTAGCGGGACAACTGTCACCGGGGAGCTGTTTTTT. As protein: CASSGTTVTGELFF.

The rearrangement links TRBV5-4 to TRBJ2-7, with D maybe TRBD2 (5 bases). From germline, CDR1 is SGHNT and CDR2 YYREEE (reference sequence). The germline V and J ends were trimmed by 0 bases and 3 bases, with 7 bases remaining between them. This CDR3 contains 13 residues. The CDR3: CASSLGGGYEQYF. The CDR3 nucleotides read TGTGCCAGCAGCTTGGGCGGAGGCTACGAGCAGTACTTC.

The V and J genes are TRBV14 and TRBJ1-1; D is undetermined. This CDR3 has 13 amino acids. The germline V gene encodes CDR1 SGHDN and CDR2 FVKESK. V was clipped by 0 bases and J by 4 bases, with 6 bases between them. Written as DNA, the CDR3 is TGTGCCAGCAGCCAAGACCTTTCCACTGAAGCTTTCTTT. Translation gives CASSQDLSTEAFF.

This clone showed up just once. V is TRBV11-2 and J is TRBJ1-6, with TRBD1 as a possible D gene (5 bases). CDR1 is SGHAT and CDR2 is FQNNGV in the germline V gene. There are 14 residues in the CDR3. Trimming took 4 bases from V and 18 from J, leaving 22 bases between them. CDR3 residues: CASSSSPGLPLSHF. CDR3 sequence (DNA): TGTGCCAGCAGCTCCTCCCCGGGACTGCCGTTGAGCCACTTT.

The rearrangement links TRBV2 to TRBJ2-2; TRBD1 matches at 10 bases. This CDR3 contains 16 residues. The germline CDR1 and CDR2 sequences are SNHLY and FYNNEI. The V gene end was trimmed by 6 bases and the J gene end by 2 bases; junction bases not matched to a gene: 6. CDR3 residues: CASRRQGASNTGELFF. CDR3 in DNA: TGTGCCAGCAGACGACAGGGGGCCTCCAACACCGGGGAGCTGTTTTTT.

A note on this clone: Germline and junction disagree at one end, which may indicate a read error. This sequence joins TRBV12-3 or TRBV12-4 and TRBJ2-7; 7 bases fit TRBD2. The CDR3 totals 11 residues. The CDR3 DNA sequence: TGTGCCAGCAGTTTAGCGGGAGGGCCAAACTTC. The encoded protein is CASSLAGGPNF.

This chain connects TRBV7-2 to TRBJ2-7, with 12 bases fitting TRBD2. The CDR3 covers 16 residues. Germline V lookup: CDR1 SGHTA, CDR2 FQGNSA. The V and J ends lost 5 bases and 3 bases, in that order; junction bases with no gene match: 8. The CDR3 region has the DNA TGTGCCAGCAGCGCCCCTGGACTAGCGGGGCTCTACGAGCAGTACTTC. Amino acids: CASSAPGLAGLYEQYF.

This clone has a handful of counts. Here the CDR3 reads CASTKDRVGTEAFF. The CDR3, as DNA: TGTGCCAGCACTAAGGACAGGGTGGGCACTGAAGCTTTCTTT. V usage is TRBV2 and J usage is TRBJ1-1, with 8 bases that match TRBD1. With 7 bases clipped from V and 4 bases from J, the junction kept 8 bases outside the gene matches. CDR1 and CDR2 (germline): SNHLY, FYNNEI. The CDR3 spans 14 residues.

CDR3 sequence reads: CASSVASLTDTQYF. In DNA, the CDR3 is TGTGCCAGCAGCGTAGCGTCCCTCACAGATACGCAGTATTTT. The rearrangement joins TRBV9 to TRBJ2-3, with D unclear. The germline CDR1 and CDR2 sequences are SGDLS and YYNGEE. With 0 bases removed from V and 2 bases from J, the gap between germline ends came to 7 bases. The CDR3 has 14 amino acids.

The rearrangement joins TRBV4-2 to TRBJ2-1; 16 nucleotides match TRBD2. The germline CDR1 and CDR2 sequences are LGHNA and YNFKEQ. Germline trimming cut 3 bases from V and 3 bases from J; bases unmatched to any gene: 11. The CDR3 consists of 20 residues. The CDR3 loop is CASSHPTGTSGRAGYNEQFF. The CDR3 DNA follows: TGTGCCAGCAGCCACCCTACCGGGACTAGCGGGAGGGCGGGCTACAATGAGCAGTTCTTC.

The V call is TRBV5-4, the J call TRBJ2-7, with a possible D match to TRBD1 (6 bases). Germline lookup yields CDR1 SGHNT and CDR2 YYREEE (reference sequence). The length of the CDR3 is 15 residues. Trimming took off 5 bases at V and 1 base at J, with 16 bases between the two ends. The CDR3 here is CASRSPGQPSYEQYF. The CDR3 DNA reads TGTGCCAGCAGATCCCCGGGACAACCTTCCTACGAGCAGTACTTC.

The chain has TRBV3-1 (or the pseudogene TRBV3-2) and TRBJ1-4; 11 bases are shared with TRBD1. There are 16 residues in the CDR3. Germline loops: CDR1 LGHDT, CDR2 YNNKEL (reference sequence). V shed 3 bases, J shed 7 bases, and the junction held 7 bases outside the gene matches. CDR3 sequence reads: CASSHPDRGRGEKLFF. CDR3 DNA sequence: TGTGCCAGCAGCCACCCGGACAGGGGGCGAGGTGAAAAACTGTTTTTT.

The chain recombines TRBV30 with TRBJ1-4; D may be TRBD1 (5 bases). CDR3 length: 15 residues. The germline CDR1 and CDR2 sequences are GTSNPN and SVGIG (reference sequence). V lost 3 bases to trimming and J lost 0 bases, with 11 bases between them. For the CDR3, the DNA is TGTGCCTGGAGCGTCCCGGGGGCAACTAATGAAAAACTGTTTTTT. Translated: CAWSVPGATNEKLFF.